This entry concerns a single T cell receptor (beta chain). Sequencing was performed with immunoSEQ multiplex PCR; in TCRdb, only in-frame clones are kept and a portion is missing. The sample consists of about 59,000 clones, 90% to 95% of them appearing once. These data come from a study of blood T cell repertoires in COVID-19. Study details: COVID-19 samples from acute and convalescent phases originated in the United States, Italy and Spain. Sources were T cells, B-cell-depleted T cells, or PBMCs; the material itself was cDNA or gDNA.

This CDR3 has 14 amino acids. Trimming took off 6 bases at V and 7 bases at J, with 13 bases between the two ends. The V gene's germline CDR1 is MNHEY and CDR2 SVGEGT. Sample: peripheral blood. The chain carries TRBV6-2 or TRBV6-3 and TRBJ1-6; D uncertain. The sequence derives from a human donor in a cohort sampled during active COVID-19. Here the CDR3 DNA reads TGTGCCAGCAGCAACGGGGTCAGGAATTCACCCCTCCACTTT. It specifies CASSNGVRNSPLHF.